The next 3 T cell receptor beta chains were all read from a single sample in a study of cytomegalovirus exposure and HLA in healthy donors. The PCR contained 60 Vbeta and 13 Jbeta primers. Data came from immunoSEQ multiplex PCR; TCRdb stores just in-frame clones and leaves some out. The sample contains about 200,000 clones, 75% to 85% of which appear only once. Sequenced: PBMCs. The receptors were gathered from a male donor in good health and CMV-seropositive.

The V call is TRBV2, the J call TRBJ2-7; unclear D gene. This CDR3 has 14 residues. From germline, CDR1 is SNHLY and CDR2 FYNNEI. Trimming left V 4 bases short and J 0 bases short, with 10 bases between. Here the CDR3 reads CASSAGRFSYEQYF. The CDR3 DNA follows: TGTGCCAGCAGTGCAGGCAGATTCTCCTACGAGCAGTACTTC.

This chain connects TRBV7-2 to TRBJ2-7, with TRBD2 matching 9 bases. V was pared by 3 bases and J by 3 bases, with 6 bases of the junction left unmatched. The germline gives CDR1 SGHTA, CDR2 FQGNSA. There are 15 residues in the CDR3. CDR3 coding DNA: TGTGCCAGCAGCTTTTACGGTAGCGGGAGCTACGAGCAGTACTTC. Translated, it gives CASSFYGSGSYEQYF. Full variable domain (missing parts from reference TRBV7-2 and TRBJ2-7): GAGVSQSPSNKVTEKGKDVELRCDPISGHTALYWYRQSLGQGLEFLIYFQGNSAPDKSGLPSDRFSAERTGGSVSTLTIQRTQQEDSAVYLCASSFYGSGSYEQYFGPGTRLTVT.

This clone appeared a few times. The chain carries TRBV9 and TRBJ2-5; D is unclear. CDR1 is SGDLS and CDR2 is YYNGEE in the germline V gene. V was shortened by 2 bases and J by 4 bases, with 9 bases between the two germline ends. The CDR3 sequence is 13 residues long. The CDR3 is CASSVGQAETQYF. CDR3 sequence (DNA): TGTGCCAGCAGCGTTGGGCAGGCAGAGACCCAGTACTTC.